One and the same sample provided the 10 T cell receptor beta chains below, sequenced in a study of glioma-infiltrating T cells. Using RNA template, CDR3s of TCR alpha and beta were amplified with iRepertoire arm-PCR. TCRdb itself ran the multiplex PCR reads through MiXCR, one entry per CDR3 protein. Here the sample spans some 160,000 distinct CDR3 sequences, 43% being singletons. Sequencing was carried out using glioma tissue, nonneoplastic brain tissue, or PBMCs (not recorded which). The receptors were sampled from a human donor with low-grade glioma or glioblastoma, undergoing nonglioma brain surgery, or in good health (not recorded which).

The chain uses TRBV9 and TRBJ2-7; D is ambiguous. The CDR3 length is 15 residues. In germline, CDR1 is SGDLS, CDR2 YYNGEE. V lost 3 bases and J lost 0, with 13 bases in between. The CDR3: CASSARLDSSYEQYF. In DNA form, the CDR3 reads TGTGCCAGCAGCGCGCGCCTTGACTCCTCCTACGAGCAGTACTTC.

This clonotype was observed many times. The CDR3 protein is CASSLQGFTYNEQFF. In DNA, the CDR3 is TGTGCCAGCAGTCTTCAGGGTTTTACCTACAATGAGCAGTTCTTC. This rearrangement joins TRBV27 to TRBJ2-1, with D possibly TRBD1 on 5 matching bases. The germline CDR1 and CDR2 sequences are MNHEY and SMNVEV (reference sequence). The CDR3 length is 15 residues. Trimming took off 5 bases at V and 2 bases at J, with 13 bases between the two ends.

The chain links TRBV28 to TRBJ2-1; a possible D gene is TRBD2 (5 bases). The germline V gene has CDR1 MDHEN and CDR2 SYDVKM. V was pared by 10 bases and J by 0 bases, with 16 bases between. The CDR3 runs to 15 residues. The CDR3 region is CAIRLSGYSYNEQFF. The CDR3 DNA reads TGTGCCATCAGGCTGAGCGGCTACTCCTACAATGAGCAGTTCTTC.

On this clonotype: A single base separates this from a much larger clone, so it may be a read error. Here the CDR3 omits its conserved ending phenylalanine or tryptophan, so a read error is the likely source. The chain combines TRBV28 with TRBJ1-2; D is undetermined. Germline CDR1 is MDHEN and CDR2 is SYDVKM. The CDR3 sequence is 14 residues long. V shed 6 bases and J shed 2 bases, with 13 bases lying between them. Here the CDR3 DNA reads TGTGCCAGCAGGCCCCCAGCGAGAAACTATGGCTACACCTCC. It encodes CASRPPARNYGYTS.

Comment on this clonotype: This clone may be a read error of a much larger clone one base away. J is TRBJ2-5 and V is TRBV7-8, with 8 bases fitting TRBD2. Germline CDR1 is SGHVS and CDR2 is FQNEAQ. This CDR3 has 15 amino acids. Trimming took 4 bases from V and 7 from J; bases not matched to a gene: 11. CDR3 DNA: TGTGCCAGCAGCTCATCCAGGCTCGGGGGGGGGACCCAGTACTTC. As protein: CASSSSRLGGGTQYF.

The V call is TRBV3-1, the J call TRBJ2-7, with a weak D call TRBD2 (6 bases). Looked up from germline, CDR1 is LGHDT and CDR2 is YNNKEL (reference sequence). Trimming shortened V by 6 bases and J by 1 base, and 16 bases separated the two germline ends. The CDR3 runs 15 residues. CDR3 loop: CASRQHGTGSYEQYF. The CDR3 bases are TGTGCCAGCAGACAACATGGGACTGGATCCTACGAGCAGTACTTC.

For this clonotype: A read error may produce the germline difference seen at one junction end. The chain carries TRBV20-1 and TRBJ2-5; tentatively, D is TRBD1 (5 bases). Germline lookup yields CDR1 DFQATT and CDR2 SNEGSKA (reference sequence). This CDR3 has 13 residues. CDR3 sequence (DNA): TGCAGTGCTAACAGGAAGGACCAAGAGACCAAGTGCTTC. Translated: CSANRKDQETKCF.

This clonotype was counted many times. V is TRBV18 and J is TRBJ2-3; no firm D call. V was clipped by 2 bases and J by 0 bases, with 9 bases between them. Germline CDR1 reads KGHSH; CDR2 reads LQKENI. The CDR3 is 15 residues long. In nucleotides, the CDR3 is TGTGCCAGCTCACCAGCATCACTCAGCACAGATACGCAGTATTTT. This codes for CASSPASLSTDTQYF.

This clonotype showed up many times. The chain has TRBV28 and TRBJ2-5; unclear D gene. Deletions cut 2 bases from V and 4 bases from J, with 5 bases between. Germline assignment: CDR1 MDHEN and CDR2 SYDVKM. The CDR3 has 12 amino acids. The CDR3 is CASSLRPETQYF. CDR3 sequence (DNA): TGTGCCAGCAGTTTAAGGCCAGAGACCCAGTACTTC.

Comments on this clonotype: A much bigger clone sits one base away, suggesting this may be a read error. This chain connects TRBV14 to TRBJ1-1; D gene uncertain. Germline values: CDR1 SGHDN, CDR2 FVKESK. The CDR3 has 14 residues. Trimming stripped 5 bases from V and 1 base from J, with 11 bases between. CDR3 sequence (DNA): TGTGCCAGCAGCAAAACATCAAGGAACACTGAAGCTTTCTTT. It translates to CASSKTSRNTEAFF.